There are many counts of the clone carrying this T cell receptor beta chain. What it recognizes is unknown. Preparation of the TCRbeta library was carried out with unique molecular identifiers. Each CDR3 protein is one row after TCRdb ran MiXCR on the PCR reads. The profile shows about 19,000 distinct CDR3 sequences, approximately 12% of them singletons. The data are from a study of T-cell reconstitution after alpha-beta-depleted transplantation in children. Trimming shortened V by 5 bases and J by 6 bases, and 17 bases separated the two germline ends. Germline V gene data show CDR1 as LGHDT and CDR2 as YNNKEL (reference sequence). This CDR3 comprises 15 residues. Overall study results and limits: At one year after transplant, newly produced T cells mostly accounted for T-cell counts and diversity. Two months or so post-transplant, alpha-beta T cells reportedly derived from several hundred expanded graft clones. Diversity of TCRbeta at day 60 was high in some patients, arising from surviving recipient T cells and thymic progenitors.

The starting material was PBMCs, mostly from graft donor cells, obtained 60 days after TCRalphabeta/CD19-depleted stem cell transplant. The sequence derives from a female patient aged 2 to 10 who had a stem cell transplant for congenital amegakaryocytic thrombocytopenia, so the T cells may come from the graft donor. This rearrangement joins TRBV3-1 to TRBJ1-3; D gene uncertain. CDR3 loop: CASSDPEGGKNTIYF. CDR3 coding DNA: TGTGCCAGCAGCGACCCTGAGGGAGGGAAAAACACCATATATTTT. The whole variable domain, filled in from reference TRBV3-1 and TRBJ1-3, reads DTAVSQTPKYLVTQMGNDKSIKCEQNLGHDTMYWYKQDSKKFLKIMFSYNNKELIINETVPNRFSPKSPDKAHLNLHINSLELGDSAVYFCASSDPEGGKNTIYFGEGSWLTVV.